The rows below give T cell receptor beta chains drawn from one sample of a study of blood T cell repertoires in COVID-19. Clones were sequenced by immunoSEQ multiplex PCR, and TCRdb holds only the in-frame ones, with some missing. The data hold 250,000 or so clones, with roughly 83% observed a single time. Sequencing was performed on peripheral blood. The receptors shown here come from an elderly man with acute or convalescent COVID-19. The CDR3 runs from the conserved cysteine through the conserved F or W. D genes are given only for firm matches. Size tells how often a clone was seen (once, few, many) or the class of an expanded clone, and some rows leave it out.

D	size	V	J	CDR3	DNA
TRBD1	-	TRBV7-9	TRBJ2-2	CASSKTGTGGFGELFF	TGTGCCAGCAGCAAGACCGGGACAGGGGGATTCGGGGAGCTGTTTTTT
TRBD1	-	TRBV2	TRBJ1-5	CASRRTGGQGQPQHF	TGTGCCAGCAGGAGGACAGGGGGCCAAGGTCAGCCCCAGCATTTT
TRBD1	-	TRBV5-8	TRBJ1-2	CASSSRDRAYGYTF	TGTGCCAGCAGCTCCCGGGACAGGGCATATGGCTACACCTTC
-	-	TRBV6-5	TRBJ1-2	CASRGTGTQGGYTF	TGTGCCAGCAGGGGAACAGGGACCCAGGGGGGCTACACCTTC
-	-	TRBV11-2	TRBJ2-3	CASSLFGGGTDTQYF	TGTGCCAGCAGCTTATTCGGGGGTGGCACAGATACGCAGTATTTT
-	-	TRBV29-1	TRBJ2-1	CSFDRVRNNEQFF	TGCAGCTTTGACCGGGTCCGGAACAATGAGCAGTTCTTC
TRBD1	-	TRBV24-1	TRBJ1-5	CATSDHTGGRQPQHF	TGTGCCACCAGTGATCACACAGGGGGCAGGCAGCCCCAGCATTTT
TRBD2	-	TRBV5-1	TRBJ2-2	CASSLTVGGTGELFF	TGCGCCAGCAGCTTGACAGTCGGGGGGACCGGGGAGCTGTTTTTT
TRBD2	-	TRBV7-9	TRBJ2-3	CASSPLAGGRDTQYF	TGTGCCAGCAGCCCACTAGCGGGGGGTCGGGATACGCAGTATTTT
-	-	TRBV7-8	TRBJ1-2	CASSLGFSTGSNYGYTF	TGTGCCAGCAGCTTAGGGTTCAGTACAGGGAGTAACTATGGCTACACCTTC
TRBD1	once	TRBV19	TRBJ1-2	CASSMPGQFNYGYTF	TGTGCCAGTAGTATGCCGGGACAGTTTAACTATGGCTACACCTTC
-	-	TRBV28	TRBJ2-5	CASGTIGKETQYF	TGTGCCAGCGGGACAATCGGGAAAGAGACCCAGTACTTC
TRBD1	-	TRBV28	TRBJ1-6	CASSKGDRGGSPLHF	TGTGCCAGCAGCAAAGGGGACAGGGGTGGCTCACCCCTCCACTTT
TRBD1	-	TRBV9	TRBJ1-1	CASSGTSGGFTEAFF	TGTGCCAGCAGCGGGACTTCAGGGGGCTTCACTGAAGCTTTCTTT
TRBD1	-	TRBV2	TRBJ1-1	CASSEQGRGTEAFF	TGTGCCAGCAGCGAACAGGGGAGGGGCACTGAAGCTTTCTTT
-	-	TRBV18	TRBJ1-1	CASSLRAGLGTEAFF	TGTGCCAGCTCACTCCGCGCAGGGCTGGGCACTGAAGCTTTCTTT
-	-	TRBV10-3	TRBJ2-7	CAISESSTGALYEQYF	TGTGCCATCAGTGAGTCGTCCACAGGTGCCCTATACGAGCAGTACTTC
-	few	TRBV14	TRBJ1-6	CASSQAAGANSPLHF	TGTGCCAGCAGCCAAGCGGCAGGGGCTAATTCACCCCTCCACTTT
-	once	TRBV5-1	TRBJ2-1	CASSMMGPHNEQFF	TGCGCCAGCAGCATGATGGGGCCTCACAATGAGCAGTTCTTC
-	-	TRBV7-2	TRBJ1-1	CASSRNGRVNTEAFF	TGTGCCAGCAGCCGCAATGGGAGGGTCAACACTGAAGCTTTCTTT
-	-	TRBV11-2	TRBJ2-3	CASSSFSTDTQYF	TGTGCCAGCAGCTCCTTTAGCACAGATACGCAGTATTTT
-	-	TRBV6-5	TRBJ2-5	CASSPGVETQYF	TGTGCCAGCAGTCCCGGGGTGGAGACCCAGTACTTC
-	-	TRBV3-1/TRBV3-2	TRBJ2-2	CASSERRERAGELFF	TGTGCCAGCAGCGAAAGACGGGAGAGGGCCGGGGAGCTGTTTTTT
-	-	TRBV9	TRBJ1-6	CASSVGRTQNSPLHF	TGTGCCAGCAGCGTAGGGAGAACTCAAAATTCACCCCTCCACTTT
-	-	TRBV14	TRBJ2-2	CASSRTVNTGELFF	TGTGCCAGCAGCAGGACAGTGAACACCGGGGAGCTGTTTTTT
-	-	TRBV10-3	TRBJ1-5	CAISENAGNSNQPQHF	TGTGCCATCAGTGAGAACGCAGGGAATAGCAATCAGCCCCAGCATTTT
-	-	TRBV3-1/TRBV3-2	TRBJ2-2	CASSLPGQDTGELFF	TGTGCCAGCAGCCTACCGGGACAAGACACCGGGGAGCTGTTTTTT
-	few	TRBV5-5	TRBJ1-5	CASSFSILGQPQHF	TGTGCCAGCAGCTTCTCTATCCTAGGCCAGCCCCAGCATTTT
TRBD2	-	TRBV5-1	TRBJ2-1	CASSLGGENYNEQFF	TGCGCCAGCAGCCTGGGGGGGGAGAACTACAATGAGCAGTTCTTC
-	-	TRBV9	TRBJ2-7	CASSVAPSGYEQYF	TGTGCCAGCAGCGTAGCCCCGTCAGGCTACGAGCAGTACTTC
-	once	TRBV6-5	TRBJ1-2	CASSFLEGRDGYTF	TGTGCCAGCAGTTTCCTTGAGGGTCGGGATGGCTACACCTTC
-	-	TRBV7-2	TRBJ1-6	CASSLGRGSYNSPLHF	TGTGCCAGCAGCTTAGGTCGGGGGTCCTATAATTCACCCCTCCACTTT
-	-	TRBV27	TRBJ2-1	CASGPGFYNEQFF	TGTGCCAGCGGACCAGGGTTCTACAATGAGCAGTTCTTC
TRBD1	-	TRBV2	TRBJ1-6	CASMMDRGNRPLHF	TGTGCCAGCATGATGGACAGGGGGAATCGACCCCTCCACTTT
-	-	TRBV6-5	TRBJ1-4	CASGFYGGLEEKLFF	TGTGCCAGCGGGTTCTATGGGGGGTTAGAGGAAAAACTGTTTTTT
-	once	TRBV12-3/TRBV12-4	TRBJ1-2	CASSLSGSGYTF	TGTGCCAGCAGTTTGTCGGGGAGCGGCTACACCTTC
-	-	TRBV7-2	TRBJ2-3	CASSSPAGGPQYF	TGTGCCAGCAGCTCACCCGCCGGGGGTCCGCAGTATTTT
TRBD1	-	TRBV28	TRBJ1-1	CASSFGTVNTEAFF	TGTGCCAGCAGTTTCGGGACAGTGAACACTGAAGCTTTCTTT
TRBD1	-	TRBV19	TRBJ1-2	CASEDRGNYGYTF	TGTGCCAGCGAGGACAGGGGTAACTATGGCTACACCTTC
-	many	TRBV2	TRBJ2-7	CASSEFDSIGTIYEQYF	TGTGCCAGCAGTGAATTCGACAGTATAGGGACAATCTACGAGCAGTACTTC
TRBD2	-	TRBV19	TRBJ2-1	CASSGAGLPNEQFF	TGTGCCAGTAGTGGAGCGGGGCTCCCCAATGAGCAGTTCTTC
-	-	TRBV4-2	TRBJ1-3	CASSQPDRLSSGNTIYF	TGTGCCAGCAGCCAACCCGACAGGTTGAGCTCTGGAAACACCATATATTTT
TRBD1	once	TRBV5-1	TRBJ1-3	CASGTGQGARDTIYF	TGCGCCAGCGGCACGGGACAGGGGGCGAGGGACACCATATATTTT
TRBD2	once	TRBV7-6	TRBJ2-3	CASRPNSGALGDTQYF	TGTGCCAGCAGGCCTAATAGCGGGGCCCTGGGAGATACGCAGTATTTT
TRBD1	-	TRBV6-2/TRBV6-3	TRBJ1-6	CASIPDRTYNSPLHF	TGTGCCAGCATCCCGGACAGGACCTATAATTCACCCCTCCACTTT
TRBD1	-	TRBV28	TRBJ2-7	CASNGPGTVSYEQYF	TGTGCCAGCAATGGGCCCGGGACAGTCTCCTACGAGCAGTACTTC
-	-	TRBV13	TRBJ2-5	CASSAYRGGTQYF	TGTGCCAGCAGCGCCTACAGGGGGGGGACCCAGTACTTC
-	-	TRBV28	TRBJ1-2	CASSLGWQGYTF	TGTGCCAGCAGTTTAGGTTGGCAGGGCTACACCTTC
TRBD1	-	TRBV4-1	TRBJ2-1	CASSPRDREGNEQFF	TGCGCCAGCAGCCCCCGGGACAGGGAAGGGAATGAGCAGTTCTTC
TRBD2	-	TRBV27	TRBJ2-7	CASSQKLAGRLREQYF	TGTGCCAGCAGTCAGAAACTAGCGGGACGCCTACGAGAGCAGTACTTC
TRBD2	-	TRBV5-6	TRBJ2-3	CASSLALTASGTHTQYF	TGTGCCAGCAGCTTGGCCTTAACAGCTAGCGGGACGCATACGCAGTATTTT
-	-	TRBV29-1	TRBJ2-5	CSVGRQGETQYF	TGCAGCGTTGGCCGGCAGGGGGAGACCCAGTACTTC